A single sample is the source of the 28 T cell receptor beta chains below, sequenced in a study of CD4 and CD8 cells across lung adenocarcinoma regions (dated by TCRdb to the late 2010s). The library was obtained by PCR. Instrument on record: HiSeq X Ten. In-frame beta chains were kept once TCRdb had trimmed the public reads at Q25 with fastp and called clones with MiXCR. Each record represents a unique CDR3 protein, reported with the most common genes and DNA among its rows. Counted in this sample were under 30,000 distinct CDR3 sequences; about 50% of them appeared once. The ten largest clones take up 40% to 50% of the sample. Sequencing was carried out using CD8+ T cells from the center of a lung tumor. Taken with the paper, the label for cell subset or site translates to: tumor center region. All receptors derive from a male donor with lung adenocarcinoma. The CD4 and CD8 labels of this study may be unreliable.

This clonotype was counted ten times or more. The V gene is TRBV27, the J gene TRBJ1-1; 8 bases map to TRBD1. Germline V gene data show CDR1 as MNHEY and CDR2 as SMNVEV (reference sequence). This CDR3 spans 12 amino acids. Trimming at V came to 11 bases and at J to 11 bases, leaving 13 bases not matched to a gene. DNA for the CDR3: TGTGCCGGACAGGGCAGGCGAAATGAGGCTTTCTTT. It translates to CAGQGRRNEAFF.

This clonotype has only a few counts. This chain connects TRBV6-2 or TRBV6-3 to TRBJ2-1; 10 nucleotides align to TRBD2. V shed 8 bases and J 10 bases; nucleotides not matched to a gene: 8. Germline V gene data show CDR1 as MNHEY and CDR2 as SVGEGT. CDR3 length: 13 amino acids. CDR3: CASAALAGSEQFF. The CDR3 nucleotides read TGTGCCAGCGCCGCACTAGCGGGAAGCGAGCAGTTCTTC.

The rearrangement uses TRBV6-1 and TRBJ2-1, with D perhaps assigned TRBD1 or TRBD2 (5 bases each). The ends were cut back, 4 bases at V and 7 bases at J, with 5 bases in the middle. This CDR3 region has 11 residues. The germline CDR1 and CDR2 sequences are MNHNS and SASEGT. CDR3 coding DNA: TGTGCCAGCAGTGGGGGGAATGAGCAGTTCTTC. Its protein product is CASSGGNEQFF.

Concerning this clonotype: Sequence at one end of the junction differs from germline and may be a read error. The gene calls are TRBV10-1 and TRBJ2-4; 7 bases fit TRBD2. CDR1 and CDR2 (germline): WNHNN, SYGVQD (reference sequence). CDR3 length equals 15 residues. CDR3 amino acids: CASGEGRWGTDIQYF. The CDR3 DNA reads TGCGCCAGCGGGGAGGGGCGGTGGGGCACAGATATTCAGTATTTC.

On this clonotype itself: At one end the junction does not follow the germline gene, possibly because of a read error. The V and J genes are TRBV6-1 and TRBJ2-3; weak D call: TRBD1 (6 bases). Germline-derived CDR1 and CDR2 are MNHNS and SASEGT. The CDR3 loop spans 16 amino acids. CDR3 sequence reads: CASSEAGPGVGDIQYF. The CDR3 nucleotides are TGTGCCAGCAGTGAAGCGGGGCCAGGGGTTGGAGACATTCAGTACTTT.

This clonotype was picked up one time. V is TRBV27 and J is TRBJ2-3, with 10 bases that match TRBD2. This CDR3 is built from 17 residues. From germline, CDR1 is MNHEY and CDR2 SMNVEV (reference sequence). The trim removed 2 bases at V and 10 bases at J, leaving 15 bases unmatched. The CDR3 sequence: CASSLNLAGVRTGAQYF. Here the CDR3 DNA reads TGTGCCAGCAGTTTAAATCTAGCGGGAGTGAGGACCGGGGCGCAGTATTTT.

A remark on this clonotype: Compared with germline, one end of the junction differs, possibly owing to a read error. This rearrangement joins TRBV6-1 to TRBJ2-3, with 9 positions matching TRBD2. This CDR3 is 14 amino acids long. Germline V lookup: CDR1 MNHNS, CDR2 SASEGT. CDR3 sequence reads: CAGRVAGGQDTQYF. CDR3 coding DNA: TGTGCCGGCAGAGTGGCGGGAGGGCAAGATACGCAGTATTTC.

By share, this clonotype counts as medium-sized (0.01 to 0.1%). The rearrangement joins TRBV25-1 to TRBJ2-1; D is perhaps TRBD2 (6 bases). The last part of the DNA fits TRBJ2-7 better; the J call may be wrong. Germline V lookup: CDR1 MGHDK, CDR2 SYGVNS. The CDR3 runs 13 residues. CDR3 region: CASRVAASYEQYF. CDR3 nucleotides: TGTGCCAGCAGGGTAGCGGCTTCCTACGAGCAGTACTTC.

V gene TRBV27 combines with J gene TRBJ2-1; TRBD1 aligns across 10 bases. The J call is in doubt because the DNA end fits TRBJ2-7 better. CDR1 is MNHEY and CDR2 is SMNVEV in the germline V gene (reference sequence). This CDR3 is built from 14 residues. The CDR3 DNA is TGTGCCAGCAGTCGACAGGGGGCATTCTACGAGCAGTACTTC. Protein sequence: CASSRQGAFYEQYF.

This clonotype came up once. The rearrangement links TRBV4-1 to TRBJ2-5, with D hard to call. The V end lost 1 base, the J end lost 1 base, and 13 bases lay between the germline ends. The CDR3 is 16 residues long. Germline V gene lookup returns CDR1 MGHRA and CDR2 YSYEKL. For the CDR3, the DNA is TGCGCCAGCAGCCAAGTCCCAGCCCCATTCCAAGAGACCCAGTACTTC. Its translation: CASSQVPAPFQETQYF.

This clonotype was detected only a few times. CDR3 protein: CASSFIGSGKFTYEQYF. The DNA of the CDR3 is TGTGCCAGCAGCTTCATCGGTAGCGGGAAATTCACCTACGAGCAGTACTTC. This chain connects TRBV7-2 to TRBJ2-1; the match to TRBD2 covers 8 bases. The J call is doubtful: the DNA matches TRBJ2-7 better. This CDR3 spans 17 amino acids. From germline, CDR1 is SGHTA and CDR2 FQGNSA.

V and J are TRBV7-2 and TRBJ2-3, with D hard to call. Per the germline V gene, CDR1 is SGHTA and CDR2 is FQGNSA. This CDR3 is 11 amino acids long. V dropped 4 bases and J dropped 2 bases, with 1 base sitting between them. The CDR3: CASSYTDTQYF. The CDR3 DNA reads TGTGCCAGCAGCTACACAGATACGCAGTATTTT.

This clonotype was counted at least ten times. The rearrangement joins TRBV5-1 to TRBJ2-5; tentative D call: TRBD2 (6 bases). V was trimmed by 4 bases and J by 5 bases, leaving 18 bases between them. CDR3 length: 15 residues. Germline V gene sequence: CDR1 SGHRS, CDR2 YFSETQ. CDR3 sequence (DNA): TGCGCCAGCAGCGATTCACTAGCCACGAGGGAGACCCAGTACTTC. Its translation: CASSDSLATRETQYF. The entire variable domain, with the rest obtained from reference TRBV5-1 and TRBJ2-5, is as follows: KAGVTQTPRYLIKTRGQQVTLSCSPISGHRSVSWYQQTPGQGLQFLFEYFSETQRNKGNFPGRFSGRQFSNSRSEMNVSTLELGDSALYLCASSDSLATRETQYFGPGTRLLVL.

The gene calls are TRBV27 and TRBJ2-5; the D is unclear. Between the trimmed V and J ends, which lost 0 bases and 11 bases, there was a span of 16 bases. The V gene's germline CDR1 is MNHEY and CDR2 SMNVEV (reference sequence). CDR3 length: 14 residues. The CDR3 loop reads CASSLSRSLPRQYF. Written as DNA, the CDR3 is TGTGCCAGCAGTTTATCAAGGAGCCTCCCTCGGCAGTACTTC.

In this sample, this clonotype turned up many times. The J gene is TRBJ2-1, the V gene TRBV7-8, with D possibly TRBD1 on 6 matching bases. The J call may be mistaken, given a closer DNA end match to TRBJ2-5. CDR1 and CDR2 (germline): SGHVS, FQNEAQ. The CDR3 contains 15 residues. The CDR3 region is CASSLETGPQETQYF. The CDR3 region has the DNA TGTGCCAGCAGCTTAGAAACAGGGCCCCAAGAGACCCAGTACTTC.

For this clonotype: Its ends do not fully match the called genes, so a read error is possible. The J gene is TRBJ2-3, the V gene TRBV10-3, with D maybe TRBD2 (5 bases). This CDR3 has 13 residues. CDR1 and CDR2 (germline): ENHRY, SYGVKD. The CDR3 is CATGVPHKETQYF. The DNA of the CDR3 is TGTGCCACCGGGGTACCTCACAAAGAGACGCAGTATTTC.

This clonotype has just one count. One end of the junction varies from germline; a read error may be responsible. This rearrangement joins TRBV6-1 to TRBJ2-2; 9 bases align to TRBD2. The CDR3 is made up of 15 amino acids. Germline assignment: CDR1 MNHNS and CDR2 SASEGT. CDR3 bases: TGTGCCAGCAGTGAAGTGCGGGAGGGGGCAGATGAGCAGTTTTTT. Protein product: CASSEVREGADEQFF.

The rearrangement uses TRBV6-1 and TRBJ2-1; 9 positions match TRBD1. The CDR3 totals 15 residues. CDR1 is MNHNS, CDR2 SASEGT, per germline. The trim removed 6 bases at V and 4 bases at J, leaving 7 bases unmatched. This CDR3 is CASRQDRGTYNEQFF. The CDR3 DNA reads TGTGCCAGCAGACAGGACAGGGGAACTTACAATGAGCAGTTCTTC.

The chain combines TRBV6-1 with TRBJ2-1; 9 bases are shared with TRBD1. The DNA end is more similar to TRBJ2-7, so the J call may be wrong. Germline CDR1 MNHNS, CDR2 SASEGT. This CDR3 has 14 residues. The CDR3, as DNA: TGTGCCAGCAGTCCCCAGGACAGGGGAGGCGAGCAGTACTTC. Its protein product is CASSPQDRGGEQYF.

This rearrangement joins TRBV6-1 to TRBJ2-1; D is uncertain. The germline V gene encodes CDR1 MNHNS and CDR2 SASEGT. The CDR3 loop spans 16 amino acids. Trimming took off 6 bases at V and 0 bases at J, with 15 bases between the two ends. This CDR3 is CASRPRTVSSYNEQFF. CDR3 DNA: TGTGCCAGCAGACCCAGGACCGTTAGCTCCTACAATGAGCAGTTCTTC.

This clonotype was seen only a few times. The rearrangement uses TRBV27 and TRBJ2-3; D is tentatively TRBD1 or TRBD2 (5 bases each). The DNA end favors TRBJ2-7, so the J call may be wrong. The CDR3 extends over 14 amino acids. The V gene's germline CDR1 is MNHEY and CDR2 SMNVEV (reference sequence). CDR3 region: CAGSGGRGTDTQYF. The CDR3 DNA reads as TGTGCGGGCAGTGGGGGACGGGGCACAGATACGCAGTACTTC.

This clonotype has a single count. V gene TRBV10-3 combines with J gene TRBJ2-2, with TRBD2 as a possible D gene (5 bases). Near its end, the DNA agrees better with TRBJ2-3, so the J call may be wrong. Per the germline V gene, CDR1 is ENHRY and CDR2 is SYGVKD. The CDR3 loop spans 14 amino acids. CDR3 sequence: CAGRRAVRTGAQYF. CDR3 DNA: TGTGCGGGCCGAAGGGCCGTGAGGACCGGGGCGCAGTATTTT.

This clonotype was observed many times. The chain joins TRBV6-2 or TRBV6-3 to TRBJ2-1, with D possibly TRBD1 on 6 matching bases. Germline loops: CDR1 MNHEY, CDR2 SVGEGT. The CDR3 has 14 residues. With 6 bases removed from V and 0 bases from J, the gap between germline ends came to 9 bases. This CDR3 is CASRQGSSYNEQFF. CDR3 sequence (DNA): TGTGCCAGCAGACAGGGAAGCTCCTACAATGAGCAGTTCTTC.

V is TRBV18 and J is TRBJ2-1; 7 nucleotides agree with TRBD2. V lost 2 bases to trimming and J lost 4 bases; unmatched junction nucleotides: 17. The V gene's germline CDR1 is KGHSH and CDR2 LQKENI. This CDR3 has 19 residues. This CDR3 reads CASSPVGVSGTFPYNEQFF. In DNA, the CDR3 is TGTGCCAGCTCACCAGTCGGTGTAAGCGGGACCTTCCCGTACAATGAGCAGTTCTTC.

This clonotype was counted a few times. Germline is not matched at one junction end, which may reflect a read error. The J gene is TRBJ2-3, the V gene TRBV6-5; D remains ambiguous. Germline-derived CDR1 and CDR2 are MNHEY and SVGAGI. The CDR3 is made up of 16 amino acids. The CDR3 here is CASSYSAAVGTDMQYF. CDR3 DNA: TGTGCCAGCAGTTACTCGGCGGCCGTCGGCACAGATATGCAGTACTTT.

The CDR3 protein is CASTPAGGVEQYF. The CDR3 nucleotides are TGTGCCAGCACGCCAGCGGGAGGGGTCGAGCAGTACTTC. The chain employs TRBV27 and TRBJ2-5, with 10 bases fitting TRBD2. The J call may be in error: the DNA end matches TRBJ2-7 better. Germline lookup yields CDR1 MNHEY and CDR2 SMNVEV (reference sequence). The CDR3 has 13 residues.

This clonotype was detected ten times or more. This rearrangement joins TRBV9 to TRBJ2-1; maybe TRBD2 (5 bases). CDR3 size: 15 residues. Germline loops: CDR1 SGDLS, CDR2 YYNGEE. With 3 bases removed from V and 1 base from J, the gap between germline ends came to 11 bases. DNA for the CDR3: TGTGCCAGCAGCGAACTAGGTGGGTCCTACAATGAGCAGTTCTTC. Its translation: CASSELGGSYNEQFF.

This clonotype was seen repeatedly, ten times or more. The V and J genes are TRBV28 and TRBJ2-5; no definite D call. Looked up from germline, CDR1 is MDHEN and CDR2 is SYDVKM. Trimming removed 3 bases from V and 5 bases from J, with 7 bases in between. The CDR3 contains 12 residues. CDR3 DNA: TGTGCCAGCAGTTTCAACACGGAGACCCAGTACTTC. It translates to CASSFNTETQYF.